This is a list of T cell receptor beta chains from one sample in a study of long-term antiretroviral therapy in people with HIV. Clones were sequenced by immunoSEQ multiplex PCR, and TCRdb holds only the in-frame ones, with some missing. This sample yields 25,000 to 35,000 clones, of which 70% to 90% are seen a single time; 3% to 4.5% belongs to the top ten. Specimen: unsorted PBMCs, collected 1.8 years after starting antiretroviral therapy. These receptors came from a woman under 30 with HIV. The CDR3 runs from the conserved cysteine through the conserved F or W. Each record gives: D gene, V gene, J gene, clone size, CDR3 DNA, CDR3 protein. D genes are given only for firm matches. Not every row has a clone size; where given, it reads once, few, many or a size class.

D: TRBD2
V: TRBV19
J: TRBJ2-1
size: NA
DNA: TGTGCCAGTATGCCGTCTAGCGGGAGGGTAGAGCAGTTCTTC
CDR3: CASMPSSGRVEQFF

D: NA
V: TRBV9
J: TRBJ2-3
size: NA
DNA: TGTGCCAGCAGCGTACCCACAGATACGCAGTATTTT
CDR3: CASSVPTDTQYF

D: NA
V: TRBV4-3
J: TRBJ2-7
size: NA
DNA: TGCGCCAGCAGCCAAGAACAGGGTGGGTCCTACGAGCAGTACTTC
CDR3: CASSQEQGGSYEQYF

D: NA
V: TRBV11-2
J: TRBJ1-2
size: NA
DNA: TGTGCCAGCAGCACCCAAGCGGGAAACTATGGCTACACCTTC
CDR3: CASSTQAGNYGYTF

D: TRBD1
V: TRBV2
J: TRBJ1-5
size: NA
DNA: TGTGCCAGCAGGGGCACGACAGGGAACAATCAGCCCCAGCATTTT
CDR3: CASRGTTGNNQPQHF

D: TRBD2
V: TRBV6-6
J: TRBJ2-5
size: NA
DNA: TGTGCCAGCTACGGACTAGCGGGAACGGACCAGTACTTC
CDR3: CASYGLAGTDQYF

D: TRBD1
V: TRBV14
J: TRBJ2-2
size: NA
DNA: TGTGCCAGCAGCCAATACAGGGGGCCGGGAACCGGGGAGCTGTTTTTT
CDR3: CASSQYRGPGTGELFF

D: TRBD1
V: TRBV4-3
J: TRBJ1-5
size: NA
DNA: TGCGCCAGCAGCCAAGATCAGGGGGCGAGCAATCAGCCCCAGCATTTT
CDR3: CASSQDQGASNQPQHF

D: NA
V: TRBV7-3
J: TRBJ2-2
size: NA
DNA: TGTGCCAGCAGCCCCTTGGGACTGGGAAGTAGCGGAGGGTCCGGGGAGCTGTTTTTT
CDR3: CASSPLGLGSSGGSGELFF

D: NA
V: TRBV9
J: TRBJ1-3
size: NA
DNA: TGTGCCAGCGATGGAGAAGGAAACACCATATATTTT
CDR3: CASDGEGNTIYF

D: TRBD1
V: TRBV4-2
J: TRBJ1-2
size: NA
DNA: TGTGCCAGCAGCCAAGCACCGAGACAGGGTGATGGCTACACCTTC
CDR3: CASSQAPRQGDGYTF

D: TRBD1
V: TRBV5-6
J: TRBJ2-5
size: NA
DNA: TGTGCCAGCAGCCTTCCGGGACAGGGAAGTAAAGAGACCCAGTACTTC
CDR3: CASSLPGQGSKETQYF

D: NA
V: TRBV7-9
J: TRBJ1-2
size: once
DNA: TGTGCCAGCAGCCCCTGGACAGATCATAACTATGGCTACACCTTC
CDR3: CASSPWTDHNYGYTF

D: NA
V: TRBV6-5
J: TRBJ1-1
size: NA
DNA: TGTGCCAGCAGTTATATTAACACTGAAGCTTTCTTT
CDR3: CASSYINTEAFF

D: NA
V: TRBV4-3
J: TRBJ1-1
size: NA
DNA: TGCGCCAGCAGCCAAGTTGCTCGAGGGAACACTGAAGCTTTCTTT
CDR3: CASSQVARGNTEAFF

D: NA
V: TRBV19
J: TRBJ2-2
size: NA
DNA: TGTGCCAGTAGTATGTCGAGGACGGTCACCGGGGAGCTGTTTTTT
CDR3: CASSMSRTVTGELFF

D: NA
V: TRBV19
J: TRBJ2-4
size: few
DNA: TGTGCCAGTAGTATAGACAGGTCCCTAGCCAAAAACATTCAGTACTTC
CDR3: CASSIDRSLAKNIQYF

D: NA
V: TRBV5-1
J: TRBJ1-1
size: NA
DNA: TGCGCCAGCAGCTTGGTGGAGACTGAAGCTTTCTTT
CDR3: CASSLVETEAFF

D: TRBD1
V: TRBV7-8
J: TRBJ1-5
size: NA
DNA: TGTGCCAGCAGCCTTAGGGATACAGGGGCATTTCAGCCCCAGCATTTT
CDR3: CASSLRDTGAFQPQHF

D: NA
V: TRBV6-6
J: TRBJ1-4
size: NA
DNA: TGTGCCAGCAGAGCACCAGGGTCGTCTAATGAAAAACTGTTTTTT
CDR3: CASRAPGSSNEKLFF

D: NA
V: TRBV5-1
J: TRBJ2-5
size: NA
DNA: TGCGCCAGCAGCACCGGGACGCCGAATGTGGAGACCCAGTACTTC
CDR3: CASSTGTPNVETQYF

D: NA
V: TRBV20-1
J: TRBJ2-5
size: once
DNA: TGCAGTGCTAGGGATTCAAGGAACCAGTACTTC
CDR3: CSARDSRNQYF

D: TRBD1
V: TRBV9
J: TRBJ2-7
size: few
DNA: TGTGCCAGCAGCCAAGGGACAGGGTACGGGGGGACGGAAGAGCAGTACTTC
CDR3: CASSQGTGYGGTEEQYF

D: NA
V: TRBV7-9
J: TRBJ1-1
size: NA
DNA: TGTGCCAGCAACCAGGGGAACATGAACACTGAAGCTTTCTTT
CDR3: CASNQGNMNTEAFF